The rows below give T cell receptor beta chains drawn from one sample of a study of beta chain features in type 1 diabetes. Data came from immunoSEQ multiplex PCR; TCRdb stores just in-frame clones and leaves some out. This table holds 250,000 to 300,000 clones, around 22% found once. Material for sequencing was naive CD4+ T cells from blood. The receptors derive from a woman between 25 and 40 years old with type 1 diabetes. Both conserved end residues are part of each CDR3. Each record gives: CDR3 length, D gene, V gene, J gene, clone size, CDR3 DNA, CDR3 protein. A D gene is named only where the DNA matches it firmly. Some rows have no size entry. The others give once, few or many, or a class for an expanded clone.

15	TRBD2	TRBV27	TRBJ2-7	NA	TGTGCCAGCAAAAAACTAGCGGACGCCAGACACGAGCAGTACTTC	CASKKLADARHEQYF
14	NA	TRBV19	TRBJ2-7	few	TGTGCCAGTAGTACTAGACAGAACTCCTACGAGCAGTACTTC	CASSTRQNSYEQYF
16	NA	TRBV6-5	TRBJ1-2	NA	TGTGCCAGCAGTTACTCGGGGGAGGGTAGGGACTATGGCTACACCTTC	CASSYSGEGRDYGYTF
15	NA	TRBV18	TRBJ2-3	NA	TGTGCCAGCTCACCACCGGGGCTCCCTCGAGATACGCAGTATTTT	CASSPPGLPRDTQYF
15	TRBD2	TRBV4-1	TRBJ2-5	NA	TGCGCCAGCAGCCAACCCCTGGGCGGGGGAGAGACCCAGTACTTC	CASSQPLGGGETQYF
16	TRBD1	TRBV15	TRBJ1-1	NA	TGTGCCACCAGCACAGGACAGGGGGCATCGTACACTGAAGCTTTCTTT	CATSTGQGASYTEAFF
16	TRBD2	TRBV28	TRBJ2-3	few	TGTGCCAGCAGCCTGGGACTAGCGGGAAGCACAGATACGCAGTATTTT	CASSLGLAGSTDTQYF
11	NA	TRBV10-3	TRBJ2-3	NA	TGTGCCATCAGCTCCACAGATACGCAGTATTTT	CAISSTDTQYF
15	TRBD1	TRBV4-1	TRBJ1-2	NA	TGCGCCAGCAGCTCGGGACAGGGGGCAGAGGGTGGCTACACCTTC	CASSSGQGAEGGYTF
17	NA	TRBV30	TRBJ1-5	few	TGTGCCTGGGACACAGGGAGGGGCCCCTATAGCAATCAGCCCCAGCATTTT	CAWDTGRGPYSNQPQHF
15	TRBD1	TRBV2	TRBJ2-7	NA	TGTTCAAGCGCTGGGACAGGGTTGAGCACCTACGAGCAGTACTTC	CSSAGTGLSTYEQYF
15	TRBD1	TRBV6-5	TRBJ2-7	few	TGTGCCAGCAGTTGGGGACAGGGGACCCCCTACGAGCAGTACTTC	CASSWGQGTPYEQYF
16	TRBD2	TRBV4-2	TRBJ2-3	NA	TGTGCCAGCAGCCAACCGACTAGCGGGATGGAGGGTACGCAGTATTTT	CASSQPTSGMEGTQYF
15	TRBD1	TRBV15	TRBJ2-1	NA	TGTGCCACCTCTCTTACAGGGGTGCCTGTGAATGAGCAGTTCTTC	CATSLTGVPVNEQFF
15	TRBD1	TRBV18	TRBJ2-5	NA	TGTGCCAGCTCCCCCCGAACTACAGGGGAAGAGACCCAGTACTTC	CASSPRTTGEETQYF
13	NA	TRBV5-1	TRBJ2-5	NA	TGCGCCAGCAGCTCGACAGTGAGGGAGACCCAGTACTTC	CASSSTVRETQYF
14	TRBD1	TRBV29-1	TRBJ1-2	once	TGCAGCGCAGAGGACAGGGGTTCGAACTATGGCTACACCTTC	CSAEDRGSNYGYTF
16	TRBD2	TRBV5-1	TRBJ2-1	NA	TGCGCCAGCAGCTACTCGGGACTAGCGGGTAACAATGAGCAGTTCTTC	CASSYSGLAGNNEQFF
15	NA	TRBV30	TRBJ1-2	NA	TGTGCCTGGAGTCCACCACCGGGCAGGGGAGATGGCTACACCTTC	CAWSPPPGRGDGYTF
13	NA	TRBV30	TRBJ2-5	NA	TGTGCCTGGAGTGTGGCAGGAAGGGAGACCCAGTACTTC	CAWSVAGRETQYF
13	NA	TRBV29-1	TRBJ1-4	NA	TGCAGCGTTGAAGGGCAGGGGAATGAAAAACTGTTTTTT	CSVEGQGNEKLFF
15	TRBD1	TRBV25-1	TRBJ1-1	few	TGTGCCAGCAGTGAAATAACAGGGGGCGCCGGTGAAGCTTTCTTT	CASSEITGGAGEAFF
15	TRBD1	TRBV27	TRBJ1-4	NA	TGTGCCAGCAGTGAACCGGGACAGGGGAGTGAAAAACTGTTTTTT	CASSEPGQGSEKLFF
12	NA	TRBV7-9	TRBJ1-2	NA	TGTGCCAGCAGTATTCAGGATTATGGCTACACCTTC	CASSIQDYGYTF
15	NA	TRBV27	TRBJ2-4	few	TGTGCCAGCAGTTTAGGACAGTTAGCCAAAAACATTCAGTACTTC	CASSLGQLAKNIQYF
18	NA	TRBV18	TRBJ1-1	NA	TGTGCCAGCTCCCCCTATTCCAGGGTTGGGTTGGGTAGGACTGAAGCTTTCTTT	CASSPYSRVGLGRTEAFF
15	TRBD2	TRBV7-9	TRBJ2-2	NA	TGTGCCAGCAGCCAGACTAGCGTGCCCACCGGGGAGCTGTTTTTT	CASSQTSVPTGELFF
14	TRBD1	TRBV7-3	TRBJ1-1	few	TGTGCCAGCAGCCCGACAGGGGGGGACACTGAAGCTTTCTTT	CASSPTGGDTEAFF